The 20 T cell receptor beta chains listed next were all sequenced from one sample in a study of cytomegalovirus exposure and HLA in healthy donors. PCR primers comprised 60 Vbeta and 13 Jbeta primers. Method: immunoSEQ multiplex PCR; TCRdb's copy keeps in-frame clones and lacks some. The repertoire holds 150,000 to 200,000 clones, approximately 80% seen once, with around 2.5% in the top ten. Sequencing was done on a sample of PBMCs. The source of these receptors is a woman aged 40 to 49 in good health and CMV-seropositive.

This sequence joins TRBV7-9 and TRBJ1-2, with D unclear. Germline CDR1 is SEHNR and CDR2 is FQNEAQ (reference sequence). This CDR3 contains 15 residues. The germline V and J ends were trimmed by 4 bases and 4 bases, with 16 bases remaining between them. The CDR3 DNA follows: TGTGCCAGCAGCTCTGCGGGTAGCAATATCTATGGCTACACCTTC. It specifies CASSSAGSNIYGYTF.

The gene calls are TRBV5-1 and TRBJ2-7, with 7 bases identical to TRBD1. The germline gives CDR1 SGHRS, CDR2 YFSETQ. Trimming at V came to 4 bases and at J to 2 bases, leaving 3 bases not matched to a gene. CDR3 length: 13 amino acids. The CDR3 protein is CASSLDRTYEQYF. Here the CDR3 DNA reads TGCGCCAGCAGCCTGGACAGGACCTACGAGCAGTACTTC.

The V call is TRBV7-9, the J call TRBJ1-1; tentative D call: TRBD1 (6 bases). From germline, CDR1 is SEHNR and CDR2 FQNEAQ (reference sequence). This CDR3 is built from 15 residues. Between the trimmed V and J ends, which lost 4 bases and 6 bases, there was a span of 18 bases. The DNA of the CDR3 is TGTGCCAGCAGCTCCCTCCTTGCAGGGGATCCTGAAGCTTTCTTT. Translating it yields CASSSLLAGDPEAFF.

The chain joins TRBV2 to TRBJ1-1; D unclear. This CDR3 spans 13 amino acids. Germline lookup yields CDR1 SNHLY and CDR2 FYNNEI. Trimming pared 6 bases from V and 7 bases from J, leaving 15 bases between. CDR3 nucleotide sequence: TGTGCCAGCAGCCCAGAGTGGCAGGATGAAGCTTTCTTT. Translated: CASSPEWQDEAFF.

The chain's CDR3 is CASSASEDQPQHF. CDR3 nucleotides: TGTGCCAGCAGTGCCTCTGAGGATCAGCCCCAGCATTTT. The chain joins TRBV2 to TRBJ1-5; no clear D. Germline-derived CDR1 and CDR2 are SNHLY and FYNNEI. The CDR3 runs 13 residues. V lost 4 bases, J lost 5 bases, and 9 bases lay in between.

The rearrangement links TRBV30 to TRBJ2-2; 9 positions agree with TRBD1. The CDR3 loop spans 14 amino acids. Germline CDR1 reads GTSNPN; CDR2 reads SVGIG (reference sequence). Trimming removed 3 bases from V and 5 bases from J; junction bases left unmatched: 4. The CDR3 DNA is TGTGCCTGGAGGGGGACAGGGAAAACCGGGGAGCTGTTTTTT. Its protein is CAWRGTGKTGELFF.

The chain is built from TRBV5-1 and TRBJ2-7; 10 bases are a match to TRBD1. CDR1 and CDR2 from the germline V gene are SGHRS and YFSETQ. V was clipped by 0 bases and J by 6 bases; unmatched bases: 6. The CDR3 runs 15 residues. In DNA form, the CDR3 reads TGCGCCAGCAGCTTGGGAGACAGGGGGCTCGTCGAGCAGTACTTC. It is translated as CASSLGDRGLVEQYF. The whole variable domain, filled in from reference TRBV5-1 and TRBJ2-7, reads KAGVTQTPRYLIKTRGQQVTLSCSPISGHRSVSWYQQTPGQGLQFLFEYFSETQRNKGNFPGRFSGRQFSNSRSEMNVSTLELGDSALYLCASSLGDRGLVEQYFGPGTRLTVT.

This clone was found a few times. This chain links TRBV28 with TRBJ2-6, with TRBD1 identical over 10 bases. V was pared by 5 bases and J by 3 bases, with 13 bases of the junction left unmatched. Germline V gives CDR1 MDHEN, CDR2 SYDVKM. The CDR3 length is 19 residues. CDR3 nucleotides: TGTGCCAGCAGTCCAGGACAGGGGGTAGTTATCTTTGGGGCCAACGTCCTGACTTTC. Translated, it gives CASSPGQGVVIFGANVLTF. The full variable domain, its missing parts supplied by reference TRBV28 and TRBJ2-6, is DVKVTQSSRYLVKRTGEKVFLECVQDMDHENMFWYRQDPGLGLRLIYFSYDVKMKEKGDIPEGYSVSREKKERFSLILESASTNQTSMYLCASSPGQGVVIFGANVLTFGAGSRLTVL.

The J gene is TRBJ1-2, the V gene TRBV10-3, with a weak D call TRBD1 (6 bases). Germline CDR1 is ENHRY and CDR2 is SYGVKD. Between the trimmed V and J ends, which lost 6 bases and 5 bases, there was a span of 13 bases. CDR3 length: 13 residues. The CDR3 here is CAIRADSYYGYTF. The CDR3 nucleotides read TGTGCCATCAGGGCGGACAGTTATTATGGCTACACCTTC.

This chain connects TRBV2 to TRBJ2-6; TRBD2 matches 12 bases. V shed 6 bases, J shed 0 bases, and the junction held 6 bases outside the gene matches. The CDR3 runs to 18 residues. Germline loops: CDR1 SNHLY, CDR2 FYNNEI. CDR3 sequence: CASRRTSGAPSGANVLTF. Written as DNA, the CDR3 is TGTGCCAGCAGGCGGACTAGCGGGGCTCCCTCTGGGGCCAACGTCCTGACTTTC. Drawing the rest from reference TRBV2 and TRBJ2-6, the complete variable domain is EPEVTQTPSHQVTQMGQEVILRCVPISNHLYFYWYRQILGQKVEFLVSFYNNEISEKSEIFDDQFSVERPDGSNFTLKIRSTKLEDSAMYFCASRRTSGAPSGANVLTFGAGSRLTVL.

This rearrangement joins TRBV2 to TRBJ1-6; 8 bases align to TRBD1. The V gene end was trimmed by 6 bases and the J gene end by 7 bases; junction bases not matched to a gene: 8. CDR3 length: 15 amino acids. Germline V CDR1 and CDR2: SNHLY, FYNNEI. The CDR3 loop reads CASSGQGMGNSPLHF. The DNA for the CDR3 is TGTGCCAGCAGCGGACAGGGAATGGGGAATTCACCCCTCCACTTT.

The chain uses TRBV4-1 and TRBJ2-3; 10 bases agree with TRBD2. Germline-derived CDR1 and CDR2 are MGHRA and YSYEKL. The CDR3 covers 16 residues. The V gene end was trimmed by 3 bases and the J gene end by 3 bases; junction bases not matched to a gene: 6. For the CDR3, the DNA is TGCGCCAGCAGCCAGGTCTTAGCGGGAGGTACAGATACGCAGTATTTT. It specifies CASSQVLAGGTDTQYF.

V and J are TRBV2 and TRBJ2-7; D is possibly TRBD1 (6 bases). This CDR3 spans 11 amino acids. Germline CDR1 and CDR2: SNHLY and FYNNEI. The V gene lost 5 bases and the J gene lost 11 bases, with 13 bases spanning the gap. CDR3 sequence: CASSLDRYEYF. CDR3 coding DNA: TGTGCCAGCAGTCTTGACAGGTACGAGTACTTC.

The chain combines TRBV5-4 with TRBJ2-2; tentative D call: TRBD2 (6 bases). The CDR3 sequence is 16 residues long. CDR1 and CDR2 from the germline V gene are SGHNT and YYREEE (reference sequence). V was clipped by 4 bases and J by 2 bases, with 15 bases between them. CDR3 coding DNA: TGTGCCAGCAGCGGGACCGGGACTTTCAACACCGGGGAGCTGTTTTTT. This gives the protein CASSGTGTFNTGELFF.

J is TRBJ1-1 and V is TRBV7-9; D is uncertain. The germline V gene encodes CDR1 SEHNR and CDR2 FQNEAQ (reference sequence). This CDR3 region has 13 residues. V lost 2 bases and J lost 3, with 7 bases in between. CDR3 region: CASSLNADTEAFF. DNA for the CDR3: TGTGCCAGCAGCTTAAACGCGGACACTGAAGCTTTCTTT.

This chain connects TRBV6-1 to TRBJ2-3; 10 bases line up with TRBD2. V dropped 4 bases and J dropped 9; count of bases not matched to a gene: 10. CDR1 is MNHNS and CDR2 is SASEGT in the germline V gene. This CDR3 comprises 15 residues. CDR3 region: CASSASSGSVATQYF. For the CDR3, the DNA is TGTGCCAGCAGTGCGTCTAGCGGGAGCGTCGCGACGCAGTATTTT.

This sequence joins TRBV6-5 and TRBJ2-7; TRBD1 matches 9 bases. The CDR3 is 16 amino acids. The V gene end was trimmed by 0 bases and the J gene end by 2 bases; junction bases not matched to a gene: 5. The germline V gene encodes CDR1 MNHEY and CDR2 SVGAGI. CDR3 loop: CASSYSRTGVAYEQYF. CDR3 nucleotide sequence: TGTGCCAGCAGTTACTCGAGGACAGGGGTGGCCTACGAGCAGTACTTC.

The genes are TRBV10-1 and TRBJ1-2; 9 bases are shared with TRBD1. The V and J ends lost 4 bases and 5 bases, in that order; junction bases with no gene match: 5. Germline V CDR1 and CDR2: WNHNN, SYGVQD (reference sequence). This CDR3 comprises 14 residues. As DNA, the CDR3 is TGCGCCAGCAGTGGACAGGGGGTTTGGTATGGCTACACCTTC. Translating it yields CASSGQGVWYGYTF.

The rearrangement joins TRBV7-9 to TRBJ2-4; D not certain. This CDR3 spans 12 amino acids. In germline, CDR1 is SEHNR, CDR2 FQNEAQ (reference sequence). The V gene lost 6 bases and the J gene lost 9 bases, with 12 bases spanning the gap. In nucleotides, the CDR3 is TGTGCCAGCAGTTACGACTTTGGCATTCAGTACTTC. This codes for CASSYDFGIQYF.

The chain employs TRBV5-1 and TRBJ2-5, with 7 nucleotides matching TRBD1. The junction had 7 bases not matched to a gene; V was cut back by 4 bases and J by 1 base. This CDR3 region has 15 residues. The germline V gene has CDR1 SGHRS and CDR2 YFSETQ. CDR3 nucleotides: TGCGCCAGCAGCCCCGGGACAGTTCTCCAAGAGACCCAGTACTTC. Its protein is CASSPGTVLQETQYF.